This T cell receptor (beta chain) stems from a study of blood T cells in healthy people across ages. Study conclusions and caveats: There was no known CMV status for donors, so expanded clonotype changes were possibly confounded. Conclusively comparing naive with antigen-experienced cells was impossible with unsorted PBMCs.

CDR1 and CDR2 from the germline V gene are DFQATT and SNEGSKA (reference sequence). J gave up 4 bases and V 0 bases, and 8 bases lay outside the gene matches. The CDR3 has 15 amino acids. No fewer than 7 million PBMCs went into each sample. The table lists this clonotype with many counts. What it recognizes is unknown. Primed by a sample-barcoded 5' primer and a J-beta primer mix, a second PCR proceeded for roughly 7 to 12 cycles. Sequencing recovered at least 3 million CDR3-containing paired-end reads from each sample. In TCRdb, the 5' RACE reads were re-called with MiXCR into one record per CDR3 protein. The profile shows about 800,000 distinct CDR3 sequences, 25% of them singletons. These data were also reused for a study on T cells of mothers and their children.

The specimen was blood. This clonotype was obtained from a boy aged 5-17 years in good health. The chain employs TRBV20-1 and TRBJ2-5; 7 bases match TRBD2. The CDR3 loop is CSARDGAGAIETQYF. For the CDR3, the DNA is TGCAGTGCTAGAGATGGGGCGGGAGCCATAGAGACCCAGTACTTC.